A single sample is the source of the 27 T cell receptor beta chains below, sequenced in a study of cytomegalovirus exposure and HLA in healthy donors. The primer mix had 60 Vbeta and 13 Jbeta primers. Here immunoSEQ multiplex PCR was the method, and the copy in TCRdb shows in-frame clones only, minus some. The sample shows approximately 190,000 clones, approximately 70% of them seen only once. The sequencing input was PBMCs. These receptors came from a woman in her twenties or thirties in good health and CMV-seronegative.

J is TRBJ2-1 and V is TRBV9; 10 nucleotides match TRBD2. The CDR3 contains 15 residues. J lost 4 bases, V lost 4 bases, and 5 bases had no gene match. Germline values: CDR1 SGDLS, CDR2 YYNGEE. CDR3 coding DNA: TGTGCCAGCAGCCTGGGACTAGCGTCTTACAATGAGCAGTTCTTC. It specifies CASSLGLASYNEQFF.

The chain has TRBV5-4 and TRBJ2-5; 15 bases match TRBD2. The CDR3 has 15 residues. The germline V gene encodes CDR1 SGHNT and CDR2 YYREEE (reference sequence). Trimming removed 7 bases from V and 5 bases from J; junction bases left unmatched: 6. In DNA, the CDR3 is TGTGCCAGCTCGCGGACTAGCGGGAGGGGGGAGACCCAGTACTTC. Translated: CASSRTSGRGETQYF.

Regarding this clone: Its ends do not fully match the called genes, so a read error is possible. V gene TRBV4-2 combines with J gene TRBJ2-3; 8 nucleotides align to TRBD2. From germline, CDR1 is LGHNA and CDR2 YNFKEQ. The CDR3 contains 14 residues. CDR3 protein: CASTQRGGPDTQYF. The DNA for the CDR3 is TGTGCCAGCACCCAACGGGGGGGCCCAGATACGCAGTATTTT.

V gene TRBV7-2 combines with J gene TRBJ2-1; 15 bases line up with TRBD2. The V segment lost 4 bases and the J segment 2 bases; nucleotides outside the gene matches: 6. Germline CDR1 reads SGHTA; CDR2 reads FQGNSA. CDR3 size: 18 residues. CDR3 in DNA: TGTGCCAGCAGCTACACGGGACTAGCGGGGGGACCCTACAATGAGCAGTTCTTC. Amino acid sequence: CASSYTGLAGGPYNEQFF.

The chain combines TRBV18 with TRBJ1-4; D is possibly TRBD1 (5 bases). Trimming left V 2 bases short and J 2 bases short, with 24 bases between. Looked up from germline, CDR1 is KGHSH and CDR2 is LQKENI. The CDR3 is 20 residues long. The CDR3: CASSPRRGGPGQLTNEKLFF. The CDR3 coding sequence is TGTGCCAGCTCACCAAGAAGGGGAGGGCCCGGGCAACTCACTAATGAAAAACTGTTTTTT.

The genes are TRBV6-1 and TRBJ1-1; the match to TRBD1 covers 11 bases. There are 15 residues in the CDR3. Germline V gene sequence: CDR1 MNHNS, CDR2 SASEGT. With V trimmed by 6 bases and J by 3 bases, 6 bases remained unmatched. The CDR3, as DNA: TGTGCCAGCAGCGGACAGGGGGCAGGGGACACTGAAGCTTTCTTT. Its protein is CASSGQGAGDTEAFF.

CDR3 region: CASSLGTGTDTQYF. DNA for the CDR3: TGTGCCAGCAGCTTAGGTACAGGGACAGATACGCAGTATTTT. This chain joins TRBV11-3 and TRBJ2-3; a weak D match, TRBD1 (6 bases). Germline CDR1 SGHNT, CDR2 YENEEA. Trimming cost V 1 base and J 3 bases, with 8 bases left between them. The length of the CDR3 is 14 residues.

The chain joins TRBV18 to TRBJ1-4; no clear D gene. Germline CDR1 and CDR2: KGHSH and LQKENI. The CDR3 has 12 amino acids. Trimming left V 3 bases short and J 5 bases short, with 4 bases between. CDR3 protein: CASSPSNEKLFF. CDR3 nucleotides: TGTGCCAGCTCACCCTCGAATGAAAAACTGTTTTTT.

The chain joins TRBV7-2 to TRBJ1-2, with TRBD1 identical over 8 bases. The J segment lost 3 bases and the V segment lost 5 bases, leaving 5 bases of the junction unmatched. There are 14 residues in the CDR3. CDR1 is SGHTA, CDR2 FQGNSA, per germline. In DNA, the CDR3 is TGTGCCAGCAGCGTTGAACAGGGGGACTATGGCTACACCTTC. Protein product: CASSVEQGDYGYTF.

This clone occurred a few times. This chain connects TRBV18 to TRBJ1-3; D not resolved. The germline gives CDR1 KGHSH, CDR2 LQKENI. The V end lost 5 bases, the J end lost 0 bases, and 5 bases lay between the germline ends. The CDR3 covers 13 residues. CDR3 nucleotides: TGTGCCAGCTCAGGCTCCTCTGGAAACACCATATATTTT. This gives the protein CASSGSSGNTIYF. Variable domain in full (rest from reference TRBV18 and TRBJ1-3): NAGVMQNPRHLVRRRGQEARLRCSPMKGHSHVYWYRQLPEEGLKFMVYLQKENIIDESGMPKERFSAEFPKEGPSILRIQQVVRGDSAAYFCASSGSSGNTIYFGEGSWLTVV.

This clone has more than one count but fewer than ten. This chain links TRBV11-2 with TRBJ2-7, with D possibly matching TRBD2 (5 bases). The V and J ends lost 5 bases and 3 bases respectively, with 11 bases between them. The CDR3 extends over 13 amino acids. Germline V CDR1 and CDR2: SGHAT, FQNNGV. CDR3 region: CASSPGMNYEQYF. The CDR3 DNA reads as TGTGCCAGCAGCCCGGGGATGAACTACGAGCAGTACTTC.

This clone showed up just once. This chain connects TRBV30 to TRBJ1-2; TRBD1 might be the D (6 bases). The CDR3 length is 12 residues. The V gene's germline CDR1 is GTSNPN and CDR2 SVGIG (reference sequence). Trimming stripped 2 bases from V and 4 bases from J, with 8 bases between. The CDR3 DNA reads TGTGCCTGGAGTCTAGGGGGCTATGGCTACACCTTC. It codes for CAWSLGGYGYTF.

This chain connects TRBV5-1 to TRBJ2-6; D may be TRBD2 (6 bases). The germline V gene has CDR1 SGHRS and CDR2 YFSETQ. The CDR3 is 14 residues long. The V gene lost 4 bases and the J gene lost 4 bases, with 9 bases spanning the gap. CDR3 amino acids: CASSRRDGANVLTF. CDR3 DNA: TGCGCCAGCAGCCGGCGGGACGGGGCCAACGTCCTGACTTTC.

This clone has more than one count but fewer than ten. J is TRBJ2-1 and V is TRBV27; D is possibly TRBD2 (5 bases). This CDR3 has 14 amino acids. Trimming removed 0 bases from V and 7 bases from J, with 10 bases in between. CDR1 and CDR2 (germline): MNHEY, SMNVEV (reference sequence). DNA for the CDR3: TGTGCCAGCAGTTTATCTAGACTACGGAATGAGCAGTTCTTC. Amino acid sequence: CASSLSRLRNEQFF.

The chain couples TRBV14 to TRBJ1-4; 8 positions match TRBD1. The CDR3 loop spans 17 amino acids. J lost 4 bases, V lost 1 base, and 8 bases had no gene match. CDR1 is SGHDN, CDR2 FVKESK, per germline. In DNA form, the CDR3 reads TGTGCCAGCAGCCAAGCGATCGGGACAGGACTTAATGAAAAACTGTTTTTT. Amino acids: CASSQAIGTGLNEKLFF.

The chain employs TRBV11-2 and TRBJ2-7; TRBD1 matches at 7 bases. The junction had 3 bases not matched to a gene; V was cut back by 1 base and J by 0 bases. The CDR3 contains 15 residues. Germline CDR1 SGHAT, CDR2 FQNNGV. CDR3 sequence reads: CASSLVRGSSYEQYF. CDR3 coding DNA: TGTGCCAGCAGCTTAGTCAGGGGGAGCTCCTACGAGCAGTACTTC.

This clone has just a few counts. The J gene is TRBJ2-5, the V gene TRBV6-1; TRBD2 matches 7 bases. Germline values: CDR1 MNHNS, CDR2 SASEGT. This CDR3 is 13 amino acids long. J lost 5 bases, V lost 6 bases, and 6 bases had no gene match. The CDR3 here is CASSRGEGETQYF. CDR3 nucleotide sequence: TGTGCCAGCAGCCGGGGGGAGGGGGAGACCCAGTACTTC.

The chain uses TRBV29-1 and TRBJ1-2, with 7 bases aligning to TRBD1. Unmatched junction bases numbered 19, after V lost 4 bases and J lost 8 bases. Germline V gene data show CDR1 as SQVTM and CDR2 as ANQGSEA. This CDR3 contains 16 residues. CDR3 residues: CSVVIPGTVKDAGYTF. The CDR3 DNA sequence: TGCAGCGTTGTTATCCCCGGGACAGTGAAAGACGCGGGCTACACCTTC.

J is TRBJ2-1 and V is TRBV14; D might be TRBD2 (5 bases). The V gene's germline CDR1 is SGHDN and CDR2 FVKESK. This CDR3 contains 16 residues. V lost 6 bases to trimming and J lost 12 bases, with 27 bases between them. Written as DNA, the CDR3 is TGTGCCAGCAGTCCGAAGCGGAGCCAAGGTAAAGTTGTGCAGTTCTTC. Encoded protein: CASSPKRSQGKVVQFF.

The chain combines TRBV6-5 with TRBJ2-5; D gene unclear. V was cut by 2 bases and J by 3 bases, with 13 bases left in between. The CDR3 runs to 15 residues. Germline V gene sequence: CDR1 MNHEY, CDR2 SVGAGI. CDR3 sequence reads: CASSYGYEEKETQYF. The CDR3 DNA reads TGTGCCAGCAGTTACGGATACGAGGAGAAAGAGACCCAGTACTTC.

This clone occurred a few times. The chain uses TRBV10-3 and TRBJ2-7; tentatively, D is TRBD1 (6 bases). The V end lost 6 bases, the J end lost 1 base, and 13 bases lay between the germline ends. The germline V gene encodes CDR1 ENHRY and CDR2 SYGVKD. This CDR3 has 14 residues. CDR3 residues: CAIRTGTNSYEQYF. The CDR3 nucleotides read TGTGCCATCAGGACCGGGACAAATTCCTACGAGCAGTACTTC.

This clone was detected a few times. The rearrangement joins TRBV4-1 to TRBJ2-3; 7 bases fit TRBD2. The CDR3 covers 18 residues. CDR1 is MGHRA and CDR2 is YSYEKL in the germline V gene. J lost 3 bases, V lost 1 base, and 13 bases had no gene match. The CDR3 DNA reads as TGCGCCAGCAGCCAAGTAGGTCTCTCCGGGGGGAGGACAGATACGCAGTATTTT. The encoded protein is CASSQVGLSGGRTDTQYF.

This clone has more than one count but fewer than ten. The CDR3 reads CASSLAAGDNSPLHF. CDR3 nucleotide sequence: TGTGCCAGCAGCTTAGCTGCAGGGGATAATTCACCCCTCCACTTT. V gene TRBV7-6 combines with J gene TRBJ1-6; TRBD1 is a possible D gene (6 bases). Trimming left V 0 bases short and J 5 bases short, with 8 bases between. Germline loops: CDR1 SGHVS, CDR2 FNYEAQ. The CDR3 has 15 amino acids.

This rearrangement joins TRBV6-6 to TRBJ2-3; D is perhaps TRBD1 (6 bases). V shed 7 bases and J shed 2 bases, with 10 bases lying between them. The CDR3 totals 13 residues. Germline loops: CDR1 MNHNY, CDR2 SVGAGI (reference sequence). The CDR3 DNA reads as TGTGCCAGCAAAGACAGGCCCACAGATACGCAGTATTTT. Translated: CASKDRPTDTQYF.

J is TRBJ1-2 and V is TRBV9; 9 positions match TRBD1. CDR3 length: 15 residues. J lost 7 bases, V lost 4 bases, and 11 bases had no gene match. From germline, CDR1 is SGDLS and CDR2 YYNGEE. Here the CDR3 DNA reads TGTGCCAGCAGCTCGGGACAGGGCAATTTGGGTGGCTACACCTTC. Its translation is CASSSGQGNLGGYTF.

This clone was recorded once. CDR3 nucleotides: TGTGCCAGCAGCTTCGGGACAGTCTACGAGCAGTACTTC. This codes for CASSFGTVYEQYF. V gene TRBV7-9 combines with J gene TRBJ2-7; 7 nucleotides match TRBD1. The CDR3 has 13 residues. V shed 3 bases and J 3 bases; nucleotides not matched to a gene: 2. The germline CDR1 and CDR2 sequences are SEHNR and FQNEAQ (reference sequence).

This clone was seen only a few times. This chain links TRBV5-4 with TRBJ2-7; 11 nucleotides agree with TRBD1. The CDR3 spans 15 residues. CDR1 SGHNT and CDR2 YYREEE come from the germline V gene (reference sequence). V lost 2 bases and J lost 3; bases outside the gene matches: 4. The CDR3 DNA sequence: TGTGCCAGCAGCTTCCCGGGACAGGGGGTCTACGAGCAGTACTTC. It is translated as CASSFPGQGVYEQYF.